The 2 T cell receptor beta chains given below trace back to one sample, sequenced in a study of blood T cells in healthy people across ages. The use of a sample-barcoded 5' primer and a J-beta primer mix characterized a second PCR of roughly 6 to 11 cycles. One entry per CDR3 protein, called by TCRdb with MiXCR from the 5' RACE reads. The sample yields around 1.5 million distinct CDR3 sequences, about 43% seen once. The sequencing sample was made of blood. These receptors were collected from a woman younger than 30 in good health.

This clonotype was recorded a few times. The V gene is TRBV5-1, the J gene TRBJ2-5; D might be TRBD1 (6 bases). V was clipped by 4 bases and J by 5 bases, with 21 bases between them. The CDR3 is made up of 16 amino acids. Germline values: CDR1 SGHRS, CDR2 YFSETQ. The CDR3 DNA reads TGCGCCAGCAGCCTGGGGGACATTTCGTTGTGGGAGACCCAGTACTTC. It is translated as CASSLGDISLWETQYF.

This sequence joins TRBV5-1 and TRBJ2-7; possibly TRBD1 for D (6 bases). The J call may be incorrect, as the DNA end agrees better with TRBJ2-4. The CDR3 covers 15 residues. Germline V CDR1 and CDR2: SGHRS, YFSETQ. The DNA for the CDR3 is TGCGCCAGCAGCTTGGAATGGGGGCGCAAAAACATTCAGTACTTC. Amino acid sequence: CASSLEWGRKNIQYF.